This T cell receptor (beta chain) was documented in a study of Graves' ophthalmopathy and Graves' hyperthyroidism. Study background: Untreated patients at initial diagnosis provided peripheral blood. Findings and caveats of the study: Blood was where most expanded thyroid clonotypes above 0.001 frequency also turned up.

Donors with ophthalmopathy: moderate-to-severe activity, CAS ≥3, NOSPECS ≥4, duration under 3 months. The diagnostic workup employed clinical symptoms, serum thyroxine, TRAb, thyroid ultrasound and orbital computed tomography. The ends were cut back, 2 bases at V and 11 bases at J, with 15 bases in the middle. Per germline, CDR1 MNHEY and CDR2 SVGEGT. CDR3 length: 13 residues. In its sample, this clonotype was seen many times. No antigen is known for it. The authors amplified TCR beta CDR3 regions from RNA transcripts. A first-round RT-PCR used HTBI primers, followed by a second-round multiplex PCR. TCRdb reprocessed the multiplex PCR reads with MiXCR, giving one entry per CDR3 protein. The data show about 400,000 distinct CDR3 sequences, with approximately 16% seen just once and approximately 1.4% held by the top ten.

This TCR derives from a woman between 18 and 30 years old with Graves' ophthalmopathy. The source material was peripheral blood. The rearrangement joins TRBV6-2 or TRBV6-3 to TRBJ1-1, with D unclear. CDR3 nucleotide sequence: TGTGCCAGCAGTTACGCCGGGGAATTTGGCGCTTTCTTT. It specifies CASSYAGEFGAFF.